This TCR beta chain emerged from a study of identical twins. TCRdb itself ran the 5' RACE reads through MiXCR, one entry per CDR3 protein. The sample lists some 730,000 distinct CDR3 sequences, 15% to 20% occurring once. CDR3 length: 15 amino acids. Germline lookup yields CDR1 MNHEY and CDR2 SVGAGI. J gave up 5 bases and V 4 bases, and 7 bases lay outside the gene matches. The data also belong to a second study, concerning T cells expressing NK-cell markers. That publication notes: The TCR beta repertoires were obtained from sorted CD3+CD56+NKG2C+, CD3+CD56+NKG2C- and CD3+CD56-NKG2C+ T cells. Seven sequenced donors out of eight were HCMV-seropositive, one seronegative.

This chain joins TRBV6-5 and TRBJ2-1, with 8 nucleotides matching TRBD2. This clonotype was sampled from a woman between 18 and 29 years old in good health. Sequenced material: PBMCs. This CDR3 reads CASSFSGVVHNEQFF. As DNA, the CDR3 is TGTGCCAGCAGTTTTAGCGGGGTGGTCCACAATGAGCAGTTCTTC.